Listed here is a single TCR beta chain. The repertoire was sequenced with immunoSEQ multiplex PCR; TCRdb's copy has only in-frame clones and lacks some. The table shows 150,000 to 200,000 clones, with approximately 93% occurring only once. This CDR3 contains 15 residues. V lost 1 base, J lost 1 base, and 1 base stayed unmatched. The germline CDR1 and CDR2 sequences are SNHLY and FYNNEI. This record belongs to a study of blood T cell repertoires in COVID-19. The source is a woman aged 55 to 70 with COVID-19, enrolled during active disease. The gene calls are TRBV2 and TRBJ2-1; 7 positions agree with TRBD1. Specimen: peripheral blood. CDR3 DNA sequence: TGTGCCAGCAGTGAAGAGGGGGCTTCCTACAATGAGCAGTTCTTC. Its translation is CASSEEGASYNEQFF.